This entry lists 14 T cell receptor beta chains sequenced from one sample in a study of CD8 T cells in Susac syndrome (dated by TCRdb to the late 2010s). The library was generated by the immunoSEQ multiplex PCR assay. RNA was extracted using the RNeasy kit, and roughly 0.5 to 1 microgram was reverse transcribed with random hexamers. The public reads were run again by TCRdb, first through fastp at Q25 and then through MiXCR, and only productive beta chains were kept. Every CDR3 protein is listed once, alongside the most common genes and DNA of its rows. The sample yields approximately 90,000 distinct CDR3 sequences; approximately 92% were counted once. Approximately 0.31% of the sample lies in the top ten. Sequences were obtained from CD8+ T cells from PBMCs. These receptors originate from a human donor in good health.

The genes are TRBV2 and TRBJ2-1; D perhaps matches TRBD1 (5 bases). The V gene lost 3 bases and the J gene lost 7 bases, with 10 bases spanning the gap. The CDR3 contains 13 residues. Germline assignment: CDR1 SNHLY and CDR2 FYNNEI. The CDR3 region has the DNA TGTGCCAGCAGTGACAGGGTGGGGAATGAGCAGTTCTTC. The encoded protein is CASSDRVGNEQFF.

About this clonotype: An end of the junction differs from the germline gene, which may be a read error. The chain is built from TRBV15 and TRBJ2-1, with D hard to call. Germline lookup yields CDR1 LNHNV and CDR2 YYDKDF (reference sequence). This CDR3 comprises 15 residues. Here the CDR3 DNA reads TGTGCCACCAGCAGAGATAGATCGGCGGTCACAACTGGAGTTTTC. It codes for CATSRDRSAVTTGVF.

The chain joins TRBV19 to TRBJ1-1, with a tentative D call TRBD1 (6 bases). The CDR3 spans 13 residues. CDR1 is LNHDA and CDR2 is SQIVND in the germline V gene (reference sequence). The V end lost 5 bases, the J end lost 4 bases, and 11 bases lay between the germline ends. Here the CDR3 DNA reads TGTGCCAGTAGTTCACAGGGCGGCACTGAAGCTTTCTTT. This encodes CASSSQGGTEAFF.

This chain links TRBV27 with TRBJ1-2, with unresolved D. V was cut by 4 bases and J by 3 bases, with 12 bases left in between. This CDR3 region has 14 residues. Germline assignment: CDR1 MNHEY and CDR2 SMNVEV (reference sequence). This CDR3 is CASSWTESYYGYTF. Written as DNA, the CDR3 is TGTGCCAGCAGTTGGACCGAATCTTACTATGGCTACACCTTC.

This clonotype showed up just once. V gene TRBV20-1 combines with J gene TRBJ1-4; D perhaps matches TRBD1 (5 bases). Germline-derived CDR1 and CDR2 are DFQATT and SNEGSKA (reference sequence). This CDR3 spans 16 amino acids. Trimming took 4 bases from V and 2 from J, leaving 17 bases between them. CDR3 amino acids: CSATLGGVGTNEKLFF. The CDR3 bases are TGCAGTGCTACCCTGGGGGGGGTCGGGACTAATGAAAAACTGTTTTTT.

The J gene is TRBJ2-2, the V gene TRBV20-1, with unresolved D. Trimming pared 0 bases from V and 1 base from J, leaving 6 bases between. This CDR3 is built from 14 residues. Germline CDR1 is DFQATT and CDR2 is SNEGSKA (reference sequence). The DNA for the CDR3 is TGCAGTGCTAGAGAGACGGTGAACACCGGGGAGCTGTTTTTT. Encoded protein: CSARETVNTGELFF.

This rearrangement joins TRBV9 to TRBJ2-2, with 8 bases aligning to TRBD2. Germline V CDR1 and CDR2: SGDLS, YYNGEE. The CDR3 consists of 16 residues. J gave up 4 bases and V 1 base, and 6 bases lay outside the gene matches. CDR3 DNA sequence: TGTGCCAGCAGCGTATGGGCGGGGGGCTTCACCGGGGAGCTGTTTTTT. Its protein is CASSVWAGGFTGELFF.

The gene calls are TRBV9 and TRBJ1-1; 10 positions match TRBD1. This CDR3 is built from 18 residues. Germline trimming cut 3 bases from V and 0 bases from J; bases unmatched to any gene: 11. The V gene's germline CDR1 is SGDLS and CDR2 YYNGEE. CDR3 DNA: TGTGCCAGCAGCGAAAGCCGGGACAGGGGCCAAATGAACACTGAAGCTTTCTTT. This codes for CASSESRDRGQMNTEAFF.

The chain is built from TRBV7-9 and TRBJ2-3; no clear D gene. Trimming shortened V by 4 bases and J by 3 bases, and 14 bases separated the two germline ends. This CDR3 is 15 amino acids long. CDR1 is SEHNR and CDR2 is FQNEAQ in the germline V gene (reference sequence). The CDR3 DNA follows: TGTGCCAGCAGCTCAAGTAGGAAATCGACAGATACGCAGTATTTT. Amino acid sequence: CASSSSRKSTDTQYF.

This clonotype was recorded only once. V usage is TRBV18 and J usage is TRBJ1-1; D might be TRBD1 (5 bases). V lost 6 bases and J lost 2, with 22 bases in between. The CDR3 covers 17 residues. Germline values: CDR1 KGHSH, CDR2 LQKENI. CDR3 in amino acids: CASSLSGLSTFNTEAFF. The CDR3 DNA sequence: TGTGCCAGCTCCTTATCGGGACTCTCAACATTTAACACTGAAGCTTTCTTT.

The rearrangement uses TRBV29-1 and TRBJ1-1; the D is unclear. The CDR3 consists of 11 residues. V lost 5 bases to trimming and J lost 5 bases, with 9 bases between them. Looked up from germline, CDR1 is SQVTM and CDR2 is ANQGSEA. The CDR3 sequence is CSVRDSTEAFF. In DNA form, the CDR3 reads TGCAGCGTTCGGGATTCGACTGAAGCTTTCTTT.

The chain's CDR3 is CASSSVEGGNQPQHF. In DNA, the CDR3 is TGTGCCAGCAGCAGCGTAGAGGGTGGCAATCAGCCCCAGCATTTT. The rearrangement links TRBV5-6 to TRBJ1-5; D gene unclear. Looked up from germline, CDR1 is SGHDT and CDR2 is YYEEEE. V lost 4 bases and J 2 bases, leaving 13 bases between the germline ends. CDR3 length: 15 amino acids.

The CDR3 bases are TGTGCCAGCAGCTTTGACAGTACCTACGAGCAGTACTTC. It translates to CASSFDSTYEQYF. V usage is TRBV7-9 and J usage is TRBJ2-7; D is possibly TRBD1 (5 bases). This CDR3 region has 13 residues. Deletions cut 3 bases from V and 2 bases from J, with 8 bases between. The germline V gene has CDR1 SEHNR and CDR2 FQNEAQ (reference sequence). The entire variable domain, with the rest obtained from reference TRBV7-9 and TRBJ2-7, is as follows: DTGVSQNPRHKITKRGQNVTFRCDPISEHNRLYWYRQTLGQGPEFLTYFQNEAQLEKSRLLSDRFSAERPKGSFSTLEIQRTEQGDSAMYLCASSFDSTYEQYFGPGTRLTVT.

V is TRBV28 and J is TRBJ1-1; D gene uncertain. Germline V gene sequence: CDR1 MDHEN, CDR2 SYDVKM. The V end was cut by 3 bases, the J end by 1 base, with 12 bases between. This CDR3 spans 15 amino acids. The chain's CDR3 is CASSFPAVGNTEAFF. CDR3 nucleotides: TGTGCCAGCAGTTTCCCCGCGGTCGGGAACACTGAAGCTTTCTTT.